Below, 27 T cell receptor beta chains from the same sample are listed, as sequenced in a study of blood T cell repertoires in COVID-19 (dated by TCRdb to about 2020). Libraries were built with the immunoSEQ multiplex PCR assay. TCRdb took this table from immuneACCESS and kept in-frame rearrangements with V and J called. Such tables lack part of the clones; where checked against another copy, unresolved V genes explain under half of the gap, and the rest is unexplained. Across this sample there are roughly 280,000 clones, with 88% seen only once. Of the sample, approximately 10% falls within the top ten clones. The specimen sequenced was peripheral blood. Source of these receptors: a woman in her twenties or thirties with COVID-19, enrolled during active disease.

V usage is TRBV5-1 and J usage is TRBJ2-3, with TRBD2 as a possible D gene (6 bases). V lost 3 bases to trimming and J lost 6 bases, with 14 bases between them. The CDR3 extends over 14 amino acids. CDR1 SGHRS and CDR2 YFSETQ come from the germline V gene. The CDR3 here is CASSSLGLTDTQYF. The CDR3 nucleotides are TGCGCCAGCAGCTCCCTAGGACTAACCGATACGCAGTATTTT.

This sequence joins TRBV6-5 and TRBJ2-5; D unclear. Germline loops: CDR1 MNHEY, CDR2 SVGAGI. This CDR3 spans 12 amino acids. Trimming removed 6 bases from V and 1 base from J, with 6 bases in between. CDR3 in amino acids: CASSRIQETQYF. CDR3 in DNA: TGTGCCAGCAGCAGAATCCAAGAGACCCAGTACTTC.

CDR3 amino acids: CASSPQSGRWDEQFF. The CDR3 coding sequence is TGCGCCAGCAGCCCCCAGAGCGGGCGGTGGGATGAGCAGTTCTTC. The chain joins TRBV5-1 to TRBJ2-1, with D possibly being TRBD2 (6 bases). The length of the CDR3 is 15 residues. The V and J ends lost 4 bases and 8 bases respectively, with 19 bases between them. Germline loops: CDR1 SGHRS, CDR2 YFSETQ. Filled out from reference TRBV5-1 and TRBJ2-1, the complete variable domain reads KAGVTQTPRYLIKTRGQQVTLSCSPISGHRSVSWYQQTPGQGLQFLFEYFSETQRNKGNFPGRFSGRQFSNSRSEMNVSTLELGDSALYLCASSPQSGRWDEQFFGPGTRLTVL.

J is TRBJ2-3 and V is TRBV7-3; 9 bases match TRBD2. V lost 6 bases and J lost 3; bases outside the gene matches: 1. CDR1 and CDR2 (germline): SGHTA, FQGTGA. The CDR3 has 13 residues. The CDR3 DNA reads as TGTGCCAGCAGGACTAGCGGAACAGATACGCAGTATTTT. It yields the protein CASRTSGTDTQYF.

This clone was counted between two and nine times. V usage is TRBV4-1 and J usage is TRBJ2-2; 11 bases align to TRBD2. The CDR3 has 17 amino acids. The V segment lost 4 bases and the J segment 6 bases; nucleotides outside the gene matches: 10. Germline V gives CDR1 MGHRA, CDR2 YSYEKL. CDR3 region: CASSRIIAGGGAGELFF. The CDR3 DNA reads TGCGCCAGCAGCCGGATTATAGCGGGAGGGGGCGCCGGGGAGCTGTTTTTT.

The chain has TRBV21-1 and TRBJ1-5. TRBV21-1 is labeled a pseudogene. This CDR3 is 15 amino acids long. The DNA for the CDR3 is TGTGCCAGCAGCAAAAGGTGGGGGGGCGGCCAGCCCCAGCATTTT. This codes for CASSKRWGGGQPQHF.

The chain combines TRBV2 with TRBJ1-3; 10 nucleotides agree with TRBD1. Germline V gene lookup returns CDR1 SNHLY and CDR2 FYNNEI. The CDR3 spans 15 residues. The V gene end was trimmed by 7 bases and the J gene end by 0 bases; junction bases not matched to a gene: 3. As DNA, the CDR3 is TGTGCCAGCAAAGGGACAGGGGCCTCTGGAAACACCATATATTTT. It yields the protein CASKGTGASGNTIYF.

The chain couples TRBV28 to TRBJ1-1, with D tentatively TRBD1 (5 bases). The CDR3 runs 12 residues. From germline, CDR1 is MDHEN and CDR2 SYDVKM. Trimming shortened V by 7 bases and J by 6 bases, and 12 bases separated the two germline ends. In DNA form, the CDR3 reads TGTGCCAGCACCGCGGTAGGGGCTGAAGCTTTCTTT. Amino acids: CASTAVGAEAFF.

This clone was detected once. The chain uses TRBV6-5 and TRBJ1-2; TRBD1 might be the D (5 bases). CDR1 is MNHEY and CDR2 is SVGAGI in the germline V gene. Trimming removed 0 bases at V and 5 bases at J, with 10 bases between. There are 14 residues in the CDR3. The CDR3 reads CASSYSGGGYGYTF. The DNA for the CDR3 is TGTGCCAGCAGTTACTCTGGGGGGGGGTATGGCTACACCTTC.

J is TRBJ1-5 and V is TRBV6-1; TRBD1 is a possible D gene (5 bases). Per the germline V gene, CDR1 is MNHNS and CDR2 is SASEGT. Trimming left V 1 base short and J 2 bases short, with 9 bases between. This CDR3 has 15 amino acids. CDR3 sequence: CASSEDRMGNQPQHF. DNA of the CDR3: TGTGCCAGCAGTGAAGACAGGATGGGCAATCAGCCCCAGCATTTT.

The chain combines TRBV2 with TRBJ2-3, with 10 bases aligning to TRBD2. This CDR3 has 17 amino acids. With V trimmed by 2 bases and J by 4 bases, 9 bases remained unmatched. Per germline, CDR1 SNHLY and CDR2 FYNNEI. CDR3: CASSELASGRGADTQYF. The CDR3 nucleotides are TGTGCCAGCAGTGAACTGGCTAGCGGGAGAGGAGCAGATACGCAGTATTTT.

This clone has a single count. This rearrangement joins TRBV6-1 to TRBJ2-2; D perhaps matches TRBD2 (5 bases). Germline values: CDR1 MNHNS, CDR2 SASEGT. The ends were cut back, 5 bases at V and 4 bases at J, with 11 bases in the middle. There are 14 residues in the CDR3. CDR3 loop: CASSSTGSTGELFF. CDR3 bases: TGTGCCAGCAGTTCGACGGGATCCACCGGGGAGCTGTTTTTT.

V gene TRBV15 combines with J gene TRBJ1-1; D uncertain. Germline CDR1 LNHNV, CDR2 YYDKDF (reference sequence). The germline V and J ends were trimmed by 0 bases and 8 bases, with 16 bases remaining between them. The CDR3 loop spans 15 amino acids. The CDR3 loop reads CATSRDGRRTDEAFF. DNA of the CDR3: TGTGCCACCAGCAGAGATGGGAGGCGGACCGACGAAGCTTTCTTT.

This chain uses TRBV7-9 with TRBJ2-1; the match to TRBD2 covers 13 bases. CDR1 is SEHNR and CDR2 is FQNEAQ in the germline V gene (reference sequence). The CDR3 extends over 18 amino acids. J gave up 3 bases and V 1 base, and 6 bases lay outside the gene matches. In nucleotides, the CDR3 is TGTGCCAGCAGCTTAGGGACTAGCGGGAGCCATTTCTACAATGAGCAGTTCTTC. Translating gives CASSLGTSGSHFYNEQFF.

V gene TRBV28 combines with J gene TRBJ1-5, with 11 bases matching TRBD1. V trimming: 5 bases; J trimming: 0 bases; junction bases outside the gene matches: 15. The CDR3 consists of 20 residues. In germline, CDR1 is MDHEN, CDR2 SYDVKM. CDR3 nucleotide sequence: TGTGCCAGCAGTCCTACTACCGGGACAGGGGGGTTTTATAGCAATCAGCCCCAGCATTTT. It encodes CASSPTTGTGGFYSNQPQHF. Filled out from reference TRBV28 and TRBJ1-5, the complete variable domain reads DVKVTQSSRYLVKRTGEKVFLECVQDMDHENMFWYRQDPGLGLRLIYFSYDVKMKEKGDIPEGYSVSREKKERFSLILESASTNQTSMYLCASSPTTGTGGFYSNQPQHFGDGTRLSIL.

The DNA for the CDR3 is TGTGCCAGCAGCCAAGGGGACAGCTCTGTTGGCTACACCTTC. Its translation is CASSQGDSSVGYTF. V usage is TRBV4-2 and J usage is TRBJ1-2, with 7 bases that match TRBD1. Germline V lookup: CDR1 LGHNA, CDR2 YNFKEQ. The CDR3 loop spans 14 amino acids. V was clipped by 1 base and J by 7 bases; unmatched bases: 6.

This clone has more than one count but fewer than ten. The V call is TRBV6-5, the J call TRBJ2-1; tentative D call: TRBD2 (6 bases). V was pared by 6 bases and J by 1 base, with 10 bases between. CDR3 length equals 14 residues. Germline lookup yields CDR1 MNHEY and CDR2 SVGAGI. The CDR3 DNA follows: TGTGCCAGCAGGCGACTAGGATCCTACAATGAGCAGTTCTTC. Protein product: CASRRLGSYNEQFF.

The J gene is TRBJ2-3, the V gene TRBV30; D remains unclear. CDR1 is GTSNPN and CDR2 is SVGIG in the germline V gene (reference sequence). The CDR3 spans 13 residues. Between the trimmed V and J ends, which lost 1 base and 5 bases, there was a span of 10 bases. The CDR3 region is CAWSAKRRDTQYF. The CDR3 DNA reads TGTGCCTGGAGTGCAAAGAGGCGAGATACGCAGTATTTT. Combining the CDR3 with reference TRBV30 and TRBJ2-3 gives the whole variable domain SQTIHQWPATLVQPVGSPLSLECTVEGTSNPNLYWYRQAAGRGLQLLFYSVGIGQISSEVPQNLSASRPQDRQFILSSKKLLLSDSGFYLCAWSAKRRDTQYFGPGTRLTVL.

This sequence joins TRBV7-3 and TRBJ2-1; 8 bases match TRBD2. The CDR3 sequence is 17 residues long. Germline V gives CDR1 SGHTA, CDR2 FQGTGA. The J segment lost 6 bases and the V segment lost 4 bases, leaving 14 bases of the junction unmatched. CDR3 in amino acids: CASSSHVGTRKANEQFF. As DNA, the CDR3 is TGTGCCAGCAGCTCCCACGTCGGGACTAGAAAGGCCAATGAGCAGTTCTTC.

V is TRBV9 and J is TRBJ1-4; 10 nucleotides line up with TRBD1. The CDR3 loop spans 17 amino acids. Germline CDR1 is SGDLS and CDR2 is YYNGEE. Trimming took 4 bases from V and 6 from J; bases not matched to a gene: 12. The CDR3, as DNA: TGTGCCAGCAGCCCCGATGTCCCGACAGGGGGCGATGAAAAACTGTTTTTT. Encoded protein: CASSPDVPTGGDEKLFF. The complete variable domain, with remaining parts taken from reference TRBV9 and TRBJ1-4, reads DSGVTQTPKHLITATGQRVTLRCSPRSGDLSVYWYQQSLDQGLQFLIQYYNGEERAKGNILERFSAQQFPDLHSELNLSSLELGDSALYFCASSPDVPTGGDEKLFFGSGTQLSVL.

This chain joins TRBV12-3 or TRBV12-4 and TRBJ1-1, with a weak D call TRBD1 (6 bases). Trimming took off 6 bases at V and 3 bases at J, with 11 bases between the two ends. The CDR3 runs to 13 residues. CDR3 sequence (DNA): TGTGCCAGCAGCCGAGGACAGCACACTGAAGCTTTCTTT. This sequence encodes CASSRGQHTEAFF.

The gene calls are TRBV28 and TRBJ2-7, with TRBD2 matching 7 bases. CDR1 and CDR2 from the germline V gene are MDHEN and SYDVKM. After removal of 5 bases from V and 7 bases from J, the junction contained 14 bases not matched to a gene. The CDR3 loop spans 15 amino acids. The CDR3 DNA is TGTGCCAGCAGTAAGATTACGACGGGAGGCAGGGAGCAGTACTTC. This codes for CASSKITTGGREQYF.

The chain is built from TRBV28 and TRBJ1-1, with a weak D call TRBD1 (5 bases). The V gene's germline CDR1 is MDHEN and CDR2 SYDVKM. V gave up 4 bases and J gave up 3 bases, with 21 bases separating them. The CDR3 loop spans 17 amino acids. This CDR3 is CASSSTPYGGTHTEAFF. The CDR3 nucleotides read TGTGCCAGCAGTTCTACCCCTTATGGAGGGACGCACACTGAAGCTTTCTTT.

This clone is a singleton in its sample. This chain uses TRBV24-1 with TRBJ2-5; the D gene is possibly TRBD2 (5 bases). This CDR3 has 11 amino acids. Germline V CDR1 and CDR2: KGHDR, SFDVKD. Trimming stripped 9 bases from V and 5 bases from J, with 9 bases between. The CDR3 region is CATGSRETQYF. CDR3 nucleotide sequence: TGTGCCACCGGGAGTCGGGAGACCCAGTACTTC.

This CDR3 is CASSLAGGPGTQYF. CDR3 nucleotide sequence: TGTGCCAGCAGCTTAGCGGGAGGGCCGGGTACGCAGTATTTT. V usage is TRBV7-3 and J usage is TRBJ2-3; 9 bases match TRBD2. Germline V gene lookup returns CDR1 SGHTA and CDR2 FQGTGA. This CDR3 is 14 amino acids long. V shed 2 bases, J shed 8 bases, and the junction held 5 bases outside the gene matches.

The chain is built from TRBV7-3 and TRBJ2-7; 7 positions match TRBD2. Germline V gives CDR1 SGHTA, CDR2 FQGTGA. The V gene end was trimmed by 6 bases and the J gene end by 4 bases; junction bases not matched to a gene: 12. CDR3 length: 15 residues. The chain's CDR3 is CASRQEGRGSYEQYF. CDR3 sequence (DNA): TGTGCCAGCAGGCAAGAGGGGCGGGGGAGTTACGAGCAGTACTTC.

The rearrangement uses TRBV5-8 and TRBJ2-1; 9 bases fit TRBD1. In germline, CDR1 is SGHTS, CDR2 YDEGEE. The V and J ends lost 3 bases and 5 bases, in that order; junction bases with no gene match: 9. This CDR3 region has 16 residues. CDR3 nucleotides: TGTGCCAGCAGCTCAATAGGACAGGGGAAGGACAATGAGCAGTTCTTC. It specifies CASSSIGQGKDNEQFF.